This entry describes one TCR beta chain. The antigen is not known. It is unclear where the CDR3 begins or ends on the DNA, so no DNA is shown, and the CDR3 is as TCRdb lists it. This entry belongs to a study of cytomegalovirus exposure and HLA in healthy donors. Study-wide results and caveats: Immune exposure information available was restricted to CMV serostatus.

The PCR ran on 60 Vbeta and 13 Jbeta primers. In the authors' methods: In a later analysis, 75 million to 95 million unique TCR beta chains included roughly 11 million shared by two or more donors. Generated by immunoSEQ multiplex PCR, the TCRdb table keeps only in-frame clones and is missing some. The V and J calls and clone size were taken over from that table, and D and trimming were inferred from the DNA. The table includes some 67,000 clones, approximately 90% detected once. The CDR3 comprises 17 residues, both ends counted. Material: PBMCs. The chain recombines TRBV12-1 with TRBJ2-3; TRBD2 is the table's D call and was not checked against the DNA. TRBV12-1 corresponds to a pseudogene. This receptor was taken from a woman in her twenties or thirties in good health and CMV-seropositive. The CDR3 region is CASSFGRGNPSTDTQYF.